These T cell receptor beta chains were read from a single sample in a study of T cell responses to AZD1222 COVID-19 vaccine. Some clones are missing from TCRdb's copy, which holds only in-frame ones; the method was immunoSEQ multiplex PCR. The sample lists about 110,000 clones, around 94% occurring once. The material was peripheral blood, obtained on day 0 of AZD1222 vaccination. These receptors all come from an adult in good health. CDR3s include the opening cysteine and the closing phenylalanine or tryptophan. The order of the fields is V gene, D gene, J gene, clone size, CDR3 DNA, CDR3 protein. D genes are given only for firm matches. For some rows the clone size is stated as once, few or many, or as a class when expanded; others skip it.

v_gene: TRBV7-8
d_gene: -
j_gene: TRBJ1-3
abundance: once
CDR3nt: TGTGCCAGCAGCCTAGCGCCCATTAGGGGGTATGTCTCTGGAAACACCATATATTTT
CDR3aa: CASSLAPIRGYVSGNTIYF

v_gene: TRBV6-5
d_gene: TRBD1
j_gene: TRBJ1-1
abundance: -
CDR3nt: TGTGCCAGCAGTACGACAGGGAGAGGGTCTGAAGCTTTCTTT
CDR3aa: CASSTTGRGSEAFF

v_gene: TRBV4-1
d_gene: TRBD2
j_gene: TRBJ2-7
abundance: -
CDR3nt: TGCGCCAGCAGCCATGGAATAGCGGGAGGGCCGCGGGTAAGCTCCTACGAGCAGTACTTC
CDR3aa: CASSHGIAGGPRVSSYEQYF

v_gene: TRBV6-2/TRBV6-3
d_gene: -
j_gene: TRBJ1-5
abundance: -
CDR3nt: TGTGCCAGCAGTTACTCAGAGAATCAGCCCCAGCATTTT
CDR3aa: CASSYSENQPQHF

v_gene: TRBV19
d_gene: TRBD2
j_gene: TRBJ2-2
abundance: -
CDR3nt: TGTGCCAGTACCGCTGAGCGGGGGGGATATAACACCGGGGAGCTGTTTTTT
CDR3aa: CASTAERGGYNTGELFF

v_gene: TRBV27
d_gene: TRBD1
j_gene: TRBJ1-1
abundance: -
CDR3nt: TGTGCCAGCAGTTTGTTGGCAGGGGGAAACACTGAAGCTTTCTTT
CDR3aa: CASSLLAGGNTEAFF

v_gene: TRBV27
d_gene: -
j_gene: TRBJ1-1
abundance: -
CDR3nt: TGTGCCAGCAGGGAGAACACTGAAGCTTTCTTT
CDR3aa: CASRENTEAFF

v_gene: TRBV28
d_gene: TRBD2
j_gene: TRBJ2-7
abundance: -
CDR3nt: TGTGCCAGCAGTTTACCTAGCGGGAATGGTTACGAGCAGTACTTC
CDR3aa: CASSLPSGNGYEQYF

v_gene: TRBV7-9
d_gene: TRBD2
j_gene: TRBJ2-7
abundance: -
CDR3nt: TGTGCCAGCAGCTCCACAGGGGTACTAGCGGGCGAGCAGTACTTC
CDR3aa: CASSSTGVLAGEQYF

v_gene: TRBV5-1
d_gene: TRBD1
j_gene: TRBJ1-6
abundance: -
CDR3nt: TGCGCCAGCAGCACTGGGACAGGGGGCGTTTCTTCACCCCTCCACTTT
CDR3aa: CASSTGTGGVSSPLHF

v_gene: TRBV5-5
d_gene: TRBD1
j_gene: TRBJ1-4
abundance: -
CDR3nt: TGTGCCAGCAGCACTGGGACAGGGGGCAATGAAAAACTGTTTTTT
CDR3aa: CASSTGTGGNEKLFF

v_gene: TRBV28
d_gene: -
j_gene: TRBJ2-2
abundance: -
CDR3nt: TGTGCCAGCAGTTACATACAGAACACCGGGGAGCTGTTTTTT
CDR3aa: CASSYIQNTGELFF

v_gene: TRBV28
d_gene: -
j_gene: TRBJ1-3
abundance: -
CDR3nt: TGTGCCAGCAGTTTAAGTGGGCCCCCTGGAAACACCATATATTTT
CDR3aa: CASSLSGPPGNTIYF

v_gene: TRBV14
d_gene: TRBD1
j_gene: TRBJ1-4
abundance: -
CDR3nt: TGTGCCAGCAGCCAACCAACCTCCGGGACAGGGCCTGAAAAACTGTTTTTT
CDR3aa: CASSQPTSGTGPEKLFF

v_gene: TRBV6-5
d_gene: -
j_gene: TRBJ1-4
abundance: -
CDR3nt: TGTGCCAGCAGCGCCCCCCCTAGGGGTAATGAAAAACTGTTTTTT
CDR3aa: CASSAPPRGNEKLFF

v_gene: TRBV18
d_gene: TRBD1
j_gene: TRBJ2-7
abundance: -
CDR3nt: TGTGCCAGCTCACTGGGGGGACAGGGGGCCCGGAGCTCCTACGAGCAGTACTTC
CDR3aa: CASSLGGQGARSSYEQYF

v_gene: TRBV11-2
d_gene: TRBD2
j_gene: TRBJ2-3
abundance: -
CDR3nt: TGTGCCAGCAGCCATCCGGGGGGTGGGAGGGGCACAGATACGCAGTATTTT
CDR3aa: CASSHPGGGRGTDTQYF

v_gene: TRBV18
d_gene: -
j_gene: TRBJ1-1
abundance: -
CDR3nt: TGTGCCAGCTCACCACCGGTAGCGAACACTGAAGCTTTCTTT
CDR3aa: CASSPPVANTEAFF

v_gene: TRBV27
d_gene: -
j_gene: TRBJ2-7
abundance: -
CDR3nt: TGTGCCAGCAGACGTTCCGGGACGGCGTCCTACGAGCAGTACTTC
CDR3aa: CASRRSGTASYEQYF

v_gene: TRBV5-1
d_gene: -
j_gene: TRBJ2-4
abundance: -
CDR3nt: TGCGCCAGCAGCCAAATTCTCGGCGCGGGGTCCGCCAAAAACATTCAGTACTTC
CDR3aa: CASSQILGAGSAKNIQYF

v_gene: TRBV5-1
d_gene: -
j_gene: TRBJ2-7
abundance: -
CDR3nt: TGCGCCAGCAGCTTCACAGAGGGATCGTCCTACGAGCAGTACTTC
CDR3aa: CASSFTEGSSYEQYF

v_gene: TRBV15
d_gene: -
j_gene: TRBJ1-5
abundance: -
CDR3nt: TGTGCCACCAGCAGAGATCTGGCGGGTCAGCCCCAGCATTTT
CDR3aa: CATSRDLAGQPQHF

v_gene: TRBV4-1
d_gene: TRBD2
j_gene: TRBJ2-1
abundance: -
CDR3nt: TGCGCCAGCAGCTTCGTCGGACTAGCCTACAATGAGCAGTTCTTC
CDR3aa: CASSFVGLAYNEQFF

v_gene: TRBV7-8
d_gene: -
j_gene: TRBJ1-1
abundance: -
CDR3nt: TGTGCCAGCAGCTCGGGATCTTGGAACACTGAAGCTTTCTTT
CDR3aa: CASSSGSWNTEAFF

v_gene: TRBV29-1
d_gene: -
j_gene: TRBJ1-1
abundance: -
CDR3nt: TGCAGCGTGGGGGCCACTGAAGCTTTCTTT
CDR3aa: CSVGATEAFF

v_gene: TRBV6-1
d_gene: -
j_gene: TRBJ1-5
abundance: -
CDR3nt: TGTGCCAGCAGTGATCTCGGCCCTATGCATCAGCCCCAGCATTTT
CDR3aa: CASSDLGPMHQPQHF

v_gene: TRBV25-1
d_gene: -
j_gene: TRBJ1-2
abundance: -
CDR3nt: TGTGCCAGCAGTGAACCGGGCCTCTGGGATGGCTACACCTTC
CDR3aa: CASSEPGLWDGYTF

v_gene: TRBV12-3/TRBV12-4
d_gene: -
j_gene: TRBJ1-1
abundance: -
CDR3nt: TGTGCCAGCAGCCAACAGGTGAACACTGAAGCTTTCTTT
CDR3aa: CASSQQVNTEAFF

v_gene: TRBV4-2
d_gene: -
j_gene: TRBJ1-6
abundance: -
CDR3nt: TGTGCCAGCAGTTCAGGGGTAGGGGGTGGGTCACCCCTCCACTTT
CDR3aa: CASSSGVGGGSPLHF

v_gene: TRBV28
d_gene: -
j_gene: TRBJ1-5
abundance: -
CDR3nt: TGTGCCAGCAGTTTATCTGTAGGGGAAGGTCAGCCCCAGCATTTT
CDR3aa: CASSLSVGEGQPQHF

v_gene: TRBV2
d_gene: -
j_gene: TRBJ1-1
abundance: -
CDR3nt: TGTGCCAGCACCGTAGACAGCCCCCGGCAAGAAGCTTTCTTT
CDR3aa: CASTVDSPRQEAFF

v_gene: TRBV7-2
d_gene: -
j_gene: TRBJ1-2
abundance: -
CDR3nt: TGTGCCAGCAGCCCCGACTATGGCTACACCTTC
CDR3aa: CASSPDYGYTF

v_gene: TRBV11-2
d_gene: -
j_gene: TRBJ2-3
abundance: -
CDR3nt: TGTGCCAGCAGCTTAGCGGGGGCTGGCACAGATACGCAGTATTTT
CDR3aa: CASSLAGAGTDTQYF

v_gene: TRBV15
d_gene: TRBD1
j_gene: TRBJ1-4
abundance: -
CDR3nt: TGTGCCACCAGCAGAGGGACAGGGGGAGGAGAAAAACTGTTTTTT
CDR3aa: CATSRGTGGGEKLFF

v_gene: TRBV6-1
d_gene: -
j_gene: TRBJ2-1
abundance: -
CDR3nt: TGTGCCAGCAGTGAAGCTGGCAGCTACAATGAGCAGTTCTTC
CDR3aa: CASSEAGSYNEQFF

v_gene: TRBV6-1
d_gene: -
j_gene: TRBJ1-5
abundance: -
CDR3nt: TGTGCCAGCAGTGAACGTGGGGTTCAGCCCCAGCATTTT
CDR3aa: CASSERGVQPQHF

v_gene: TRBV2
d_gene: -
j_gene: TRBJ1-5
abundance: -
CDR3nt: TGTGCCAGCAGCCGGACAGAACCCAATCAGCCCCAGCATTTT
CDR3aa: CASSRTEPNQPQHF

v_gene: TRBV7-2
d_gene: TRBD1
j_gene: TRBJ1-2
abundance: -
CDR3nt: TGTGCCAGCAGCCACAAAGGACAGGGTTTGGGCTATGGCTACACCTTC
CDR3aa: CASSHKGQGLGYGYTF

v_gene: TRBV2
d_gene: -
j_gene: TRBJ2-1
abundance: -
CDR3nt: TGTGCCAGCAGTGGGGAGGAGGAGCAGTTCTTC
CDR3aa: CASSGEEEQFF

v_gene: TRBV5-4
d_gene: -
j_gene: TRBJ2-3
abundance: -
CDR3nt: TGTGCCAGCAGCTTGGTTCCGGGGCTGAGCACAGATACGCAGTATTTT
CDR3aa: CASSLVPGLSTDTQYF

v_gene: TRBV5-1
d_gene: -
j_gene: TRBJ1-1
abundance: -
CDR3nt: TGCGCCAGCACACCACTAGGCGACGGGGAAGCTTTCTTT
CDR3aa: CASTPLGDGEAFF

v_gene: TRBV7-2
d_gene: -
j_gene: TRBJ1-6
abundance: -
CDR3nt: TGTGCCAGCAGCTTAGGGGGCGCCCATAATTCACCCCTCCACTTT
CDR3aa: CASSLGGAHNSPLHF

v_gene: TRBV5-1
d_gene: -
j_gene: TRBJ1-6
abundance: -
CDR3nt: TGCGCCAGCAGCTTAGGTGGGAGCTCCTATAATTCACCCCTCCACTTT
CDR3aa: CASSLGGSSYNSPLHF

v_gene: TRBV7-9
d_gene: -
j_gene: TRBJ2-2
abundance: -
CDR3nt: TGTGCCAGCAGATCCCGATCCGGGGAGCTGTTTTTT
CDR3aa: CASRSRSGELFF

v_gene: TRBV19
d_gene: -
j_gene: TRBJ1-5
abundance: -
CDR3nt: TGTGCCAGTAGTATAGTCATGGGGGGCGGTCAGCCCCAGCATTTT
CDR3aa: CASSIVMGGGQPQHF

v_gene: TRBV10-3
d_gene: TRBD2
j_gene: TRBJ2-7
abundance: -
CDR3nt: TGTGCCATCAGTGAAGGTGTAAGCCTCGGGGGAGGGGACGAGCAGTACTTC
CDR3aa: CAISEGVSLGGGDEQYF

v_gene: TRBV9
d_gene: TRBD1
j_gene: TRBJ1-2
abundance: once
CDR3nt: TGTGCCAGCAGCGGGACAGGGGTGGATGGCTACACCTTC
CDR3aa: CASSGTGVDGYTF

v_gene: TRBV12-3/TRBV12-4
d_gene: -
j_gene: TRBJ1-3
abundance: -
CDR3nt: TGTGCCAGCAGTCTAGACAGGGGAAACACCATATATTTT
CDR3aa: CASSLDRGNTIYF

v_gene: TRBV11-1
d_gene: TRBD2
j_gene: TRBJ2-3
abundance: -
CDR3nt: TGTGCCAGCAGCTCGGGGGGTTTAAATACGCAGTATTTT
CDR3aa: CASSSGGLNTQYF

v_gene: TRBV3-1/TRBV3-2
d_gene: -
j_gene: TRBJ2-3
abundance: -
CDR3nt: TGTGCCAGCAGCCCAGCGGCCTGGGGAGATACGCAGTATTTT
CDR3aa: CASSPAAWGDTQYF

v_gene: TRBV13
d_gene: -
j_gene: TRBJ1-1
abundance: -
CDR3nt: TGTGCCAGCAGCTTAGCACAGGGGAACACTGAAGCTTTCTTT
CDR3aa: CASSLAQGNTEAFF

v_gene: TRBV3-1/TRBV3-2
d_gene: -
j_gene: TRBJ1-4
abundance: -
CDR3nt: TGTGCCAGCAGCCTAGGGACGCCCGATGGAGGTGAAAAACTGTTTTTT
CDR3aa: CASSLGTPDGGEKLFF

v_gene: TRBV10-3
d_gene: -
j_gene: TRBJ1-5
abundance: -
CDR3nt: TGTGCCATCAGTGAAATCGCGGGGGCCCAGCCCCAGCATTTT
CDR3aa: CAISEIAGAQPQHF

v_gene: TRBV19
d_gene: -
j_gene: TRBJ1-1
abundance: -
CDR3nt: TGTGCCAGTAGTATAGGGCCCATAAAGAGACGTAACACTGAAGCTTTCTTT
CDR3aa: CASSIGPIKRRNTEAFF

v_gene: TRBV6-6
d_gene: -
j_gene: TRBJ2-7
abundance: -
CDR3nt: TGTGCCAGCAGTGCCGCGGGACGGCAGTACTTC
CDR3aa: CASSAAGRQYF

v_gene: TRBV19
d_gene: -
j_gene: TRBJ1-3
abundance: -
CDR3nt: TGTGCCAGTAGTTATAGCTCTGGAAACACCATATATTTT
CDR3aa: CASSYSSGNTIYF

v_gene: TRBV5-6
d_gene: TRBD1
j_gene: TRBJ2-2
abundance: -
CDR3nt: TGTGCCAGCAGCGGGACAGCTACTACCGGGGAGCTGTTTTTT
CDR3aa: CASSGTATTGELFF

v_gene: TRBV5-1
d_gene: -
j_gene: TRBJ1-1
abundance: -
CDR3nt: TGCGCCAGCAGCTTGGACCAGTTCACTGAAGCTTTCTTT
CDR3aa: CASSLDQFTEAFF

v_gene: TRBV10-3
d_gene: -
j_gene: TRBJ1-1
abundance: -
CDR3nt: TGTGCCATCAGTGCGAGGGTCATGAACACTGAAGCTTTCTTT
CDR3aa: CAISARVMNTEAFF